These 12 T cell receptor beta chains were all obtained from the same sample, sequenced in a study of T cells in narcolepsy. Assay: immunoSEQ multiplex PCR; the TCRdb copy retains only in-frame clones and omits some. The data show tens of thousands of clones, 79% seen once. Sequenced: CD45RA- memory CD4+ T cells from PBMCs. These receptor sequences come from a human donor with narcolepsy.

The gene calls are TRBV29-1 and TRBJ2-5, with no clear D. V dropped 5 bases and J dropped 0 bases, with 13 bases sitting between them. The V gene's germline CDR1 is SQVTM and CDR2 ANQGSEA. The CDR3 contains 14 residues. CDR3 region: CSVFPLSNQETQYF. CDR3 sequence (DNA): TGCAGCGTTTTCCCATTATCCAACCAAGAGACCCAGTACTTC.

The chain carries TRBV19 and TRBJ2-1; possibly TRBD1 for D (6 bases). CDR1 LNHDA and CDR2 SQIVND come from the germline V gene (reference sequence). The CDR3 consists of 14 residues. Trimming shortened V by 6 bases and J by 0 bases, and 9 bases separated the two germline ends. The CDR3 here is CASRWTASYNEQFF. Here the CDR3 DNA reads TGTGCCAGTAGGTGGACAGCCTCCTACAATGAGCAGTTCTTC.

Remarks on this clone: This sample also contains other DNA sequences that code for the same CDR3. This chain joins TRBV11-2 and TRBJ1-3; D uncertain. Germline CDR1 SGHAT, CDR2 FQNNGV. The CDR3 loop spans 13 amino acids. The V gene lost 0 bases and the J gene lost 4 bases, with 4 bases spanning the gap. DNA for the CDR3: TGTGCCAGCAGCTTAGAGCCAGGAAACACCATATATTTT. This codes for CASSLEPGNTIYF. Complete variable domain (other parts from reference TRBV11-2 and TRBJ1-3): EAGVAQSPRYKIIEKRQSVAFWCNPISGHATLYWYQQILGQGPKLLIQFQNNGVVDDSQLPKDRFSAERLKGVDSTLKIQPAKLEDSAVYLCASSLEPGNTIYFGEGSWLTVV.

This clone was observed once. The V and J genes are TRBV2 and TRBJ2-3; 9 bases line up with TRBD1. The CDR3 has 15 amino acids. The trim removed 6 bases at V and 3 bases at J, leaving 7 bases unmatched. The germline V gene has CDR1 SNHLY and CDR2 FYNNEI. CDR3 nucleotides: TGTGCCAGCAGCCCCGGGACAGGGTCGACAGATACGCAGTATTTT. Translation: CASSPGTGSTDTQYF.

The chain uses TRBV4-3 and TRBJ2-2; maybe TRBD1 (5 bases). V was pared by 0 bases and J by 3 bases, with 11 bases between. Germline V gives CDR1 LGHNA, CDR2 YSLEER. CDR3 size: 16 residues. The CDR3 here is CASSQESAGYTGELFF. CDR3 nucleotide sequence: TGCGCCAGCAGCCAAGAATCCGCAGGGTACACCGGGGAGCTGTTTTTT.

In its sample, this clone was seen a few times. This chain connects TRBV27 to TRBJ2-1; 8 nucleotides align to TRBD2. The CDR3 extends over 17 amino acids. Looked up from germline, CDR1 is MNHEY and CDR2 is SMNVEV (reference sequence). J gave up 2 bases and V 2 bases, and 8 bases lay outside the gene matches. The CDR3 sequence is CASSLHGAGGAYNEQFF. CDR3 coding DNA: TGTGCCAGCAGTTTACATGGTGCGGGGGGCGCCTACAATGAGCAGTTCTTC.

The chain combines TRBV5-8 with TRBJ2-7; D uncertain. In germline, CDR1 is SGHTS, CDR2 YDEGEE. V lost 2 bases to trimming and J lost 6 bases, with 12 bases between them. CDR3 length equals 13 residues. CDR3 DNA sequence: TGTGCCAGCAGCTTTGTCTCCAGCCTCGAGCAGTACTTC. This gives the protein CASSFVSSLEQYF.

The chain uses TRBV27 and TRBJ1-4; D remains ambiguous. Trimming removed 4 bases at V and 2 bases at J, with 17 bases between. This CDR3 contains 17 residues. Germline V CDR1 and CDR2: MNHEY, SMNVEV (reference sequence). This CDR3 is CASSSPGPLGTNEKLFF. CDR3 sequence (DNA): TGTGCCAGCAGTTCTCCTGGACCGCTGGGGACTAATGAAAAACTGTTTTTT. The full variable domain, with the rest looked up from reference TRBV27 and TRBJ1-4, is EAQVTQNPRYLITVTGKKLTVTCSQNMNHEYMSWYRQDPGLGLRQIYYSMNVEVTDKGDVPEGYKVSRKEKRNFPLILESPSPNQTSLYFCASSSPGPLGTNEKLFFGSGTQLSVL.

The chain has TRBV4-1 and TRBJ2-7; D remains unclear. Germline-derived CDR1 and CDR2 are MGHRA and YSYEKL. CDR3 size: 15 residues. The V end was cut by 0 bases, the J end by 1 base, with 10 bases between. As DNA, the CDR3 is TGCGCCAGCAGCCAAGACCCTCCAGCATCCTACGAGCAGTACTTC. Its translation is CASSQDPPASYEQYF.

This rearrangement joins TRBV5-4 to TRBJ2-1; weak D call: TRBD2 (5 bases). The CDR3 extends over 14 amino acids. CDR1 and CDR2 (germline): SGHNT, YYREEE (reference sequence). The V end was cut by 1 base, the J end by 10 bases, with 15 bases between. The CDR3 DNA reads TGTGCCAGCAGCTTGCAACTAGGAAGTGGGGAGCAGTTCTTC. Its protein product is CASSLQLGSGEQFF.

This chain joins TRBV5-8 and TRBJ2-2, with 13 positions matching TRBD2. Looked up from germline, CDR1 is SGHTS and CDR2 is YDEGEE. Trimming at V came to 0 bases and at J to 3 bases, leaving 5 bases not matched to a gene. This CDR3 has 18 residues. The CDR3 sequence is CASSLAGLAGTYTGELFF. CDR3 in DNA: TGTGCCAGCAGCTTGGCGGGACTAGCGGGGACTTACACCGGGGAGCTGTTTTTT. Drawing the rest from reference TRBV5-8 and TRBJ2-2, the complete variable domain is EAGVTQSPTHLIKTRGQQATLRCSPISGHTSVYWYQQALGLGLQFLLWYDEGEERNRGNFPPRFSGRQFPNYSSELNVNALELEDSALYLCASSLAGLAGTYTGELFFGEGSRLTVL.

The chain links TRBV10-3 to TRBJ2-7; 7 nucleotides match TRBD1. The J call may be faulty, since TRBJ2-1 better matches the DNA end. From germline, CDR1 is ENHRY and CDR2 SYGVKD. CDR3 length: 14 amino acids. The CDR3 nucleotides are TGTGCCATCAGTGAACCAGGGACAGCAAATGAGCAGTTCTTC. Protein: CAISEPGTANEQFF.